This T cell receptor (beta chain) was identified during a study of cytomegalovirus exposure and HLA in healthy donors. The wider study: Early released data had tens of millions of unique TCRs, all coming from HLA-typed donors.

As regards this clone: As yet, its antigen is unknown.

A multiplex PCR was run with 60 Vbeta primers and 13 Jbeta primers. Profiled with immunoSEQ multiplex PCR; TCRdb holds only in-frame clones, not every one. The sample includes under 250,000 clones, just over 75% seen only once; the top ten take about 1.9%. Study results and limitations: Further analysis was carried out later, and it showed several of the most significant clusters appearing linked to common viral pathogens. Altogether, about 160 TCR beta chains were recorded as cytomegalovirus-associated.

The specimen was PBMCs. The clonotype originates from a man aged 30 to 39 in good health and CMV-seronegative.

The CDR3 loop reads CASSLVSSNEQFF. The CDR3, as DNA: TGTGCCAGCAGCTTAGTCAGTTCCAATGAGCAGTTCTTC. This chain joins TRBV13 and TRBJ2-1; D gene uncertain. The CDR3 loop spans 13 amino acids. The germline gives CDR1 PRHDT, CDR2 FYEKMQ (reference sequence). The ends were cut back, 1 base at V and 6 bases at J, with 7 bases in the middle.